The present T cell receptor beta chain was sequenced within a study of T cell responses to AZD1222 COVID-19 vaccine. Assay: immunoSEQ multiplex PCR; the TCRdb copy retains only in-frame clones and omits some. This table holds under 90,000 clones, roughly 80% found once. The CDR3 sequence is 14 residues long. Trimming shortened V by 5 bases and J by 6 bases, and 15 bases separated the two germline ends. The V gene's germline CDR1 is SGHNT and CDR2 YENEEA. The V and J genes are TRBV11-3 and TRBJ2-3; unclear D gene. This TCR was sampled from an adult who received the AZD1222 COVID-19 vaccine. Sequenced material: peripheral blood, taken 28 days after the second AZD1222 dose. In DNA, the CDR3 is TGTGCCAGCAGCCCCCAGGCACGGGTGGATACGCAGTATTTT. Amino acid sequence: CASSPQARVDTQYF.